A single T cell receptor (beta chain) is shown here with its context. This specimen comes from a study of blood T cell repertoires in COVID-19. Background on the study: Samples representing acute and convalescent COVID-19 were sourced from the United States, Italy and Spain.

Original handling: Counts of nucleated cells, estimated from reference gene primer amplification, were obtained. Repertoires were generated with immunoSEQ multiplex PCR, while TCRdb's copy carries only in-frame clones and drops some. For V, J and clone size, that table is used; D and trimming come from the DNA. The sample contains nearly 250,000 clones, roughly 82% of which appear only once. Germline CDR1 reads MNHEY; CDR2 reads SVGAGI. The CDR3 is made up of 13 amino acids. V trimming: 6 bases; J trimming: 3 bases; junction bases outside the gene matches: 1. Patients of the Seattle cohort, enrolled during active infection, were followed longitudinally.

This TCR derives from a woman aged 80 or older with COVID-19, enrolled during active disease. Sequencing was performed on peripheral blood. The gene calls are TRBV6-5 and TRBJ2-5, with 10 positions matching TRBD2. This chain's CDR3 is CASRLAGEETQYF. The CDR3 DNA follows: TGTGCCAGCAGGCTAGCGGGGGAAGAGACCCAGTACTTC.